This section outlines one T cell receptor beta chain sequence together with its context. The protocol was immunoSEQ multiplex PCR, while the TCRdb copy is restricted to in-frame clones and leaves out a portion. The table shows about 81,000 clones, with 85% to 90% occurring only once. This CDR3 region has 12 residues. With V trimmed by 4 bases and J by 11 bases, 7 bases remained unmatched. Germline V gene sequence: CDR1 LNHDA, CDR2 SQIVND (reference sequence). These data belong to a study of OX40 agonist ivuxolimab in advanced cancers. The rearrangement uses TRBV19 and TRBJ1-1; 7 bases line up with TRBD1. The sequence derives from an adult with an advanced solid tumor such as melanoma, head and neck, liver or kidney cancer. Here the sequenced sample was CD4+ or CD8+ T cells sorted from blood, taken in a trial of the OX40 agonist ivuxolimab. The DNA of the CDR3 is TGTGCCAGTAGTACGCCGGGACAGATGGCTTTCTTT. As protein: CASSTPGQMAFF.